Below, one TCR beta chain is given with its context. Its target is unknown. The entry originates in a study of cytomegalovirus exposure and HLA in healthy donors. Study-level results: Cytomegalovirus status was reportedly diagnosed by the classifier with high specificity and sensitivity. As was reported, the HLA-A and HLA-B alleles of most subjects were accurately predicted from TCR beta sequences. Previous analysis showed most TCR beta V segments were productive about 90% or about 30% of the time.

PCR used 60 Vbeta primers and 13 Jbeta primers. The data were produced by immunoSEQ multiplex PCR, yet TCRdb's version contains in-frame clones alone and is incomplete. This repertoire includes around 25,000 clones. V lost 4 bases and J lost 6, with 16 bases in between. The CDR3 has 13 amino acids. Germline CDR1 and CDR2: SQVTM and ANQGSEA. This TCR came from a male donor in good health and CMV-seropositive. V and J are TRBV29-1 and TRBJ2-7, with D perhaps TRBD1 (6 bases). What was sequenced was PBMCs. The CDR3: CSVGTDRFFEQYF. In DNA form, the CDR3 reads TGCAGCGTTGGGACAGACAGGTTCTTCGAGCAGTACTTC.